One T cell receptor (beta chain) is described in this entry. Its antigen is still unknown. Its ends do not fully match the called genes, so a read error is possible. Partitioning of CD4+ cells yielded a CD45RA+ naive subset and a CD45RA-negative memory subset. The sample belongs to a study of shared clonotypes between healthy human individuals. Study as a whole: For every donor, three CD4 naive, three CD4 memory, two CD8 naive and one CD8 memory plates were used.

Replicate PCRs from sorted subsets contained approximately 220 ng DNA, which is around 30,000 T cell genomes. Here immunoSEQ multiplex PCR was the method, and the copy in TCRdb shows in-frame clones only, minus some. Of about 2.4 million clones listed, 93% are singletons. Whole-study results and caveats: Larger estimated richness was generally recorded for naive subsets relative to memory subsets.

The CDR3 spans 11 residues. Germline CDR1 GTSNPN, CDR2 SVGIG (reference sequence). The sequence came from a young man in good health. Some clones in this sample may be carry-over from other donors' samples. The chain links TRBV30 to TRBJ1-6; no definite D call. Sequenced: naive CD4+ T cells from PBMCs. Subset: CD45RA+ positively selected. DNA for the CDR3: TGTGCTTTGGAAGGGATCCAGACTACGAGGTTT. Translated: CALEGIQTTRF.